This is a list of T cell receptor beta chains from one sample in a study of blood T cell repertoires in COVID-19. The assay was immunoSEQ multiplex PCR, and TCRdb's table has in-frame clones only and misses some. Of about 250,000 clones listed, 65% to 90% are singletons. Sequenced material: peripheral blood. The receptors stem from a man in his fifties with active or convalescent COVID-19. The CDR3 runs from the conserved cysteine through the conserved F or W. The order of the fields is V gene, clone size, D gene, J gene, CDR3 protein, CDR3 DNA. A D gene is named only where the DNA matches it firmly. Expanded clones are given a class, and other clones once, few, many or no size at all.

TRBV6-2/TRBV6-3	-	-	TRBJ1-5	CASSYPEAQHF	TGTGCCAGCAGTTACCCCGAGGCCCAGCATTTT
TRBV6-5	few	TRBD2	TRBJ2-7	CASRAGLAVLNEQYF	TGTGCCAGCAGGGCGGGACTAGCGGTCCTAAACGAGCAGTACTTC
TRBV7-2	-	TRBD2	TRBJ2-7	CASSLGRLAGAYEQYF	TGTGCCAGCAGCTTAGGGCGACTAGCGGGAGCCTACGAGCAGTACTTC
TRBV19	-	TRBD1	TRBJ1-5	CASSIGGTGKQPQHF	TGTGCCAGTAGTATAGGGGGGACAGGTAAGCAGCCCCAGCATTTT
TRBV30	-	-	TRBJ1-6	CAWSGGGSPLHF	TGTGCCTGGAGCGGGGGGGGGTCACCCCTCCACTTT
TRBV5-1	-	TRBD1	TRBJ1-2	CASSSGTVSHYGYTF	TGCGCCAGCAGCTCCGGGACAGTGTCACACTATGGCTACACCTTC
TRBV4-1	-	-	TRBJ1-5	CASSQTSGRVNQPQHF	TGCGCCAGCAGCCAGACCAGCGGACGGGTTAATCAGCCCCAGCATTTT
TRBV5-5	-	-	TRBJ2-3	CASIQAVSTDTQYF	TGTGCCAGCATCCAAGCGGTCAGCACAGATACGCAGTATTTT
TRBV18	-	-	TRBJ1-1	CASSPRQATEAFF	TGTGCCAGCTCACCAAGACAGGCCACTGAAGCTTTCTTT
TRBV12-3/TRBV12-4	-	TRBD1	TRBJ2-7	CASRQGAVYEQYF	TGTGCCAGCAGGCAGGGGGCTGTATACGAGCAGTACTTC